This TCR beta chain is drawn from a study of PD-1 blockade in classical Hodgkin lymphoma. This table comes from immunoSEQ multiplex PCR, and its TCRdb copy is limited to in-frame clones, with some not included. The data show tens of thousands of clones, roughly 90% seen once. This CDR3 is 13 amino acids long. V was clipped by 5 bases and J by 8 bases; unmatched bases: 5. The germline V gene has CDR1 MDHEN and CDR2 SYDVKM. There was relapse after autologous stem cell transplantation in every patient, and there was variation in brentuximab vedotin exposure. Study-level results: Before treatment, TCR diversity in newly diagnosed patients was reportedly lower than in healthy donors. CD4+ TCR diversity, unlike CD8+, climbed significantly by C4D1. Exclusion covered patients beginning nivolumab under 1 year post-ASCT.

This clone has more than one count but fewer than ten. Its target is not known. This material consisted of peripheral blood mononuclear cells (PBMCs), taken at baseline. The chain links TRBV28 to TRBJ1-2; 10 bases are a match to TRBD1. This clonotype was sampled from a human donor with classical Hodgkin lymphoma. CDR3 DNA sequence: TGTGCCAGCAGTAGACAGGGGGCGGCAGGCTACACCTTC. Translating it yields CASSRQGAAGYTF.